Sequencing of this T cell receptor (beta chain) was carried out in a study of T cell changes during pregnancy in multiple sclerosis. Clones were sequenced by immunoSEQ multiplex PCR, and TCRdb holds only the in-frame ones, with some missing. The data show around 56,000 clones, 80% to 95% seen once. This CDR3 has 14 residues. Trimming took off 4 bases at V and 0 bases at J, with 4 bases between the two ends. Germline V CDR1 and CDR2: PRHDT, FYEKMQ (reference sequence). The sequence came from a female donor in good health, enrolled as a control in a pregnancy study. The source was peripheral blood, collected in the third trimester of pregnancy. The chain has TRBV13 and TRBJ2-6, with D unclear. In DNA, the CDR3 is TGTGCCAGCAGCTCTAGCTCTGGGGCCAACGTCCTGACTTTC. Amino acid sequence: CASSSSSGANVLTF.